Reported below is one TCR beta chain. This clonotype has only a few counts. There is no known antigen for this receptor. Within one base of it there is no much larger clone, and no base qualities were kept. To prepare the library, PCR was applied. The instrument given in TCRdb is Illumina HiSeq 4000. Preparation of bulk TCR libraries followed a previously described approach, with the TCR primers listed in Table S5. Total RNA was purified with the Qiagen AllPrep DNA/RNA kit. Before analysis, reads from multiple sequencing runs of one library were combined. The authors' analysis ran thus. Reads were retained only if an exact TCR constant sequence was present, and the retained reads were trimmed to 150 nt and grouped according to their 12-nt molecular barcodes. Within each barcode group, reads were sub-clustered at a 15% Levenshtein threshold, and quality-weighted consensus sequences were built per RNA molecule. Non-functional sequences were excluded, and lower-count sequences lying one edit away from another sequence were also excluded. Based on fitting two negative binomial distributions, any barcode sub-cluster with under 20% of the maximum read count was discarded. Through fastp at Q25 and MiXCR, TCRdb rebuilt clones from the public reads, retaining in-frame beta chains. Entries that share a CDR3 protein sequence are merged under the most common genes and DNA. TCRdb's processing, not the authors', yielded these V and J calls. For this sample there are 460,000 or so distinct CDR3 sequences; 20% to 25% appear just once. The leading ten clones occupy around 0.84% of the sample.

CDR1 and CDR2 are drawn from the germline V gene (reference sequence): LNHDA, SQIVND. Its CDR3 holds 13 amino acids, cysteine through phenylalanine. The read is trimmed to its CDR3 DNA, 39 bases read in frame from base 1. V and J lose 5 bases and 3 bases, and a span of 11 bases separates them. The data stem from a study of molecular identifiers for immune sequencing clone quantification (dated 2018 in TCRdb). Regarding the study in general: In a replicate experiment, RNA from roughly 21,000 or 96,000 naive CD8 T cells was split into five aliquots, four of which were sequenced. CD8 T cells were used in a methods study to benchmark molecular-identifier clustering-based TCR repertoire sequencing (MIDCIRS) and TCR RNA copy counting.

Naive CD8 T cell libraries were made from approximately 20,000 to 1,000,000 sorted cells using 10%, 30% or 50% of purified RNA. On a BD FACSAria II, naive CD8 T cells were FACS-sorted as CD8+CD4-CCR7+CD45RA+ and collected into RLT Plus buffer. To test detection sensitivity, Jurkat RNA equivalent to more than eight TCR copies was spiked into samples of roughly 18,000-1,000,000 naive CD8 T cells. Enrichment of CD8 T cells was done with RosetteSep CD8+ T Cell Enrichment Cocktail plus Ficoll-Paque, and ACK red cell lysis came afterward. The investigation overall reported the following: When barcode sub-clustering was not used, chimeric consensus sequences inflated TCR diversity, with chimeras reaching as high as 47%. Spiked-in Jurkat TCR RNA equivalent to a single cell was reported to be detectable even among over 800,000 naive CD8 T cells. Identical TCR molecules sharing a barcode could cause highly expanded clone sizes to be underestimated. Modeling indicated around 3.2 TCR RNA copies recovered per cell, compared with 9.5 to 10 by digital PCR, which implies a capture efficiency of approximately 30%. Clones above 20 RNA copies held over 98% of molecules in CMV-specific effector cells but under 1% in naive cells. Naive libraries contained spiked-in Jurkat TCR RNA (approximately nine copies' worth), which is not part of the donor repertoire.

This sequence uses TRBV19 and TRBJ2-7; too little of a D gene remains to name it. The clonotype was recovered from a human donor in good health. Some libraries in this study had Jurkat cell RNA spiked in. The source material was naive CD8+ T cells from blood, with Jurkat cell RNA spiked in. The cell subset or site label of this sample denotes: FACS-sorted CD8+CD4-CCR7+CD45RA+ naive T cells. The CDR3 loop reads CASSPIGFYEQYF. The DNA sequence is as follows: TGTGCCAGTAGTCCGATCGGGTTCTACGAGCAGTACTTC. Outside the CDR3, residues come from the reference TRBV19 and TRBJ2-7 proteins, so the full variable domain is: DGGITQSPKYLFRKEGQNVTLSCEQNLNHDAMYWYRQDPGQGLRLIYYSQIVNDFQKGDIAEGYSVSREKKESFPLTVTSAQKNPTAFYLCASSPIGFYEQYFGPGTRLTVT.